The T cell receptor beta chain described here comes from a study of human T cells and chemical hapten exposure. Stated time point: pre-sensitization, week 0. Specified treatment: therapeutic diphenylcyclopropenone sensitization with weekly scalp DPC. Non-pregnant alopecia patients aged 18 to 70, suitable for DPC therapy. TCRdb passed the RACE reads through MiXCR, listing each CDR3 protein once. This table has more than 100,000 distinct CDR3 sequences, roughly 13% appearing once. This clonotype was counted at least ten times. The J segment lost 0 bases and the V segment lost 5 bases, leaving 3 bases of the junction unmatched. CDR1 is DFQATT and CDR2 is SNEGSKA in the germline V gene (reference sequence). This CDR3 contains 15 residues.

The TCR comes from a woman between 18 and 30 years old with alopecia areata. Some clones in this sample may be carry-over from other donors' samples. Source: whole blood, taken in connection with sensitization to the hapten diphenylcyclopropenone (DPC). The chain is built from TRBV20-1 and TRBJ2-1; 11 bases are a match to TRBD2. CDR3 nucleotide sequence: TGCAGTGCTCTTAGCGGGGGGGGCTCCTACAATGAGCAGTTCTTC. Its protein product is CSALSGGGSYNEQFF.